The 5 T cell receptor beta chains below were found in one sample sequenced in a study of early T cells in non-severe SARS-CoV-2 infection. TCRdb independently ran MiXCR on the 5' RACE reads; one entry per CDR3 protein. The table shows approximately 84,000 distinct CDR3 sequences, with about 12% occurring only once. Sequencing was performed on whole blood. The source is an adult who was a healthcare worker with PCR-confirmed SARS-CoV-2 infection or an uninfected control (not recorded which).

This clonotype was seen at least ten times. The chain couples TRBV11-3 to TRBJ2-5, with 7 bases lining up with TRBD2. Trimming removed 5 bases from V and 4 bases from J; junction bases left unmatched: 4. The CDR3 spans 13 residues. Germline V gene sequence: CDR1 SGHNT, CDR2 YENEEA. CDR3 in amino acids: CASSPSGAETQYF. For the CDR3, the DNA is TGTGCCAGCAGCCCCAGCGGGGCAGAGACCCAGTACTTC. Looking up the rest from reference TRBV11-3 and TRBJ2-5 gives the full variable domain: EAGVVQSPRYKIIEKKQPVAFWCNPISGHNTLYWYLQNLGQGPELLIRYENEEAVDDSQLPKDRFSAERLKGVDSTLKIQPAELGDSAVYLCASSPSGAETQYFGPGTRLLVL.

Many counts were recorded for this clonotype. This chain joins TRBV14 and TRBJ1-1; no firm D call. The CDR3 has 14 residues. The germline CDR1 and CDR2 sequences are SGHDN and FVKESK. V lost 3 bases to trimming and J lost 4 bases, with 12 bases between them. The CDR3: CASSHQTGGTEAFF. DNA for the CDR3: TGTGCCAGCAGCCACCAGACGGGTGGCACTGAAGCTTTCTTT.

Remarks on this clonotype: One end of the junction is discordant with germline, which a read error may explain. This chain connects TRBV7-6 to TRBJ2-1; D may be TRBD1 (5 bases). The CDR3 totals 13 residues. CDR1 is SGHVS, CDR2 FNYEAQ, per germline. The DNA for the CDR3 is TGTGTCAGCAGCTCGGACATGAACAATGAGCAGTTCTTC. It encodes CVSSSDMNNEQFF.

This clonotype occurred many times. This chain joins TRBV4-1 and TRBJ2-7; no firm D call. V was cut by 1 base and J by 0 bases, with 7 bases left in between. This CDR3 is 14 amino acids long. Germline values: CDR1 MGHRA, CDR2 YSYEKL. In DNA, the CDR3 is TGCGCCAGCAGCCAAGCGTCAGTCTCCTACGAGCAGTACTTC. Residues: CASSQASVSYEQYF.

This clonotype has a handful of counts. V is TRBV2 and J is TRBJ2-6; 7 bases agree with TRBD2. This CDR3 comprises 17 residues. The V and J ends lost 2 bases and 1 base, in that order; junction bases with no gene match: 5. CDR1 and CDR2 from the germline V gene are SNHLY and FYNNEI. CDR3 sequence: CASSEQGGSSGANVLTF. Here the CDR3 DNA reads TGTGCCAGCAGTGAACAGGGAGGGAGTTCTGGGGCCAACGTCCTGACTTTC.